Shown below are 13 T cell receptor beta chains from a single sample sequenced in a study of cytomegalovirus exposure and HLA in healthy donors. Sequencing used immunoSEQ multiplex PCR; TCRdb keeps in-frame clones, though not all of them. This table holds about 79,000 clones, roughly 93% found once. The sample was PBMCs. These receptors all come from a woman aged 30 to 39 in good health and CMV-seronegative.

This chain joins TRBV7-2 and TRBJ1-5; D remains ambiguous. Germline loops: CDR1 SGHTA, CDR2 FQGNSA. The CDR3 length is 14 residues. V lost 2 bases and J 7 bases, leaving 12 bases between the germline ends. The CDR3 here is CASSLLRSGQPQHF. The CDR3 DNA reads TGTGCCAGCAGCTTACTCAGGTCTGGGCAGCCCCAGCATTTT.

This clone has only one observation. The rearrangement links TRBV7-6 to TRBJ2-7; 8 bases are a match to TRBD1. Per the germline V gene, CDR1 is SGHVS and CDR2 is FNYEAQ. The CDR3 sequence is 17 residues long. V trimming: 1 base; J trimming: 0 bases; junction bases outside the gene matches: 8. The CDR3 here is CASSLGPGGFDSYEQYF. Here the CDR3 DNA reads TGTGCCAGCAGCTTAGGTCCAGGGGGCTTTGACTCCTACGAGCAGTACTTC. The entire variable domain, with the rest obtained from reference TRBV7-6 and TRBJ2-7, is as follows: GAGVSQSPRYKVTKRGQDVALRCDPISGHVSLYWYRQALGQGPEFLTYFNYEAQQDKSGLPNDRFSAERPEGSISTLTIQRTEQRDSAMYRCASSLGPGGFDSYEQYFGPGTRLTVT.

CDR3 nucleotides: TGTGCCAGCAGTCCGCAAGGACAGGGTCACACTGAAGCTTTCTTT. It is translated as CASSPQGQGHTEAFF. The chain couples TRBV27 to TRBJ1-1; 8 bases line up with TRBD1. J was trimmed by 3 bases and V by 5 bases; bases with no gene match: 8. The CDR3 spans 15 residues. Germline V lookup: CDR1 MNHEY, CDR2 SMNVEV (reference sequence).

The rearrangement uses TRBV14 and TRBJ2-7, with 10 bases matching TRBD2. The CDR3 extends over 18 amino acids. Germline CDR1 and CDR2: SGHDN and FVKESK. The ends lost 1 base at V and 1 base at J; junction bases unmatched: 10. Here the CDR3 reads CASSQGGLAVVRSYEQYF. CDR3 nucleotide sequence: TGTGCCAGCAGCCAAGGAGGACTAGCGGTCGTTCGTTCCTACGAGCAGTACTTC.

The chain joins TRBV6-6 to TRBJ1-1; D call uncertain. The V end lost 2 bases, the J end lost 0 bases, and 7 bases lay between the germline ends. CDR1 MNHNY and CDR2 SVGAGI come from the germline V gene (reference sequence). The CDR3 is made up of 14 amino acids. DNA of the CDR3: TGTGCCAGCAGTTACGGAGAACTGAACACTGAAGCTTTCTTT. Amino acids: CASSYGELNTEAFF.

This clone was recorded once. The chain carries TRBV5-1 and TRBJ1-4; perhaps TRBD1 as D (5 bases). Germline CDR1 is SGHRS and CDR2 is YFSETQ. This CDR3 has 15 residues. V lost 3 bases and J 5 bases, leaving 14 bases between the germline ends. DNA for the CDR3: TGCGCCAGCAGCTCCCAAGGGGCCGTAAATGAAAAACTGTTTTTT. It codes for CASSSQGAVNEKLFF. The variable domain in full, completed from reference TRBV5-1 and TRBJ1-4, reads KAGVTQTPRYLIKTRGQQVTLSCSPISGHRSVSWYQQTPGQGLQFLFEYFSETQRNKGNFPGRFSGRQFSNSRSEMNVSTLELGDSALYLCASSSQGAVNEKLFFGSGTQLSVL.

The genes are TRBV14 and TRBJ2-3; 8 bases are a match to TRBD2. Germline-derived CDR1 and CDR2 are SGHDN and FVKESK. After removal of 1 base from V and 0 bases from J, the junction contained 9 bases not matched to a gene. The CDR3 is 18 residues long. Written as DNA, the CDR3 is TGTGCCAGCAGCCAAGGCCCGAGCGGGGGTCCTAGCACAGATACGCAGTATTTT. Translating it yields CASSQGPSGGPSTDTQYF.

The chain is built from TRBV4-2 and TRBJ2-2; D is unresolved. The CDR3 has 15 residues. The V gene's germline CDR1 is LGHNA and CDR2 YNFKEQ. V was pared by 3 bases and J by 8 bases, with 16 bases between. The CDR3 is CASSQLALLPGELFF. The CDR3 DNA follows: TGTGCCAGCAGCCAGCTCGCGCTATTGCCTGGGGAGCTGTTTTTT.

The CDR3 protein is CASSQESSANTGELFF. DNA for the CDR3: TGTGCCAGCAGCCAAGAGTCTAGCGCGAACACCGGGGAGCTGTTTTTT. The chain has TRBV4-2 and TRBJ2-2, with D possibly being TRBD2 (6 bases). Looked up from germline, CDR1 is LGHNA and CDR2 is YNFKEQ. V lost 0 bases and J 0 bases, leaving 8 bases between the germline ends. CDR3 length: 16 amino acids.

V and J are TRBV7-9 and TRBJ2-2; D is ambiguous. Germline lookup yields CDR1 SEHNR and CDR2 FQNEAQ (reference sequence). V lost 3 bases to trimming and J lost 7 bases, with 6 bases between them. The CDR3 contains 12 residues. CDR3 bases: TGTGCCAGCAGCTTTAAACACGGGGAGCTGTTTTTT. This translates into CASSFKHGELFF.

The rearrangement links TRBV29-1 to TRBJ2-7; 15 bases fit TRBD2. This CDR3 is built from 15 residues. Germline lookup yields CDR1 SQVTM and CDR2 ANQGSEA. The junction had 5 bases not matched to a gene; V was cut back by 4 bases and J by 4 bases. The CDR3 sequence: CSVAGTSGGIYEQYF. The CDR3 DNA follows: TGCAGCGTTGCCGGGACTAGCGGGGGGATATACGAGCAGTACTTC.

The CDR3 bases are TGTGCGGGGGCGACAGCTAACTATGGCTACACCTTC. Its translation is CAGATANYGYTF. The rearrangement links TRBV2 to TRBJ1-2, with D perhaps TRBD1 (6 bases). The germline V gene has CDR1 SNHLY and CDR2 FYNNEI. This CDR3 contains 12 residues.

The chain couples TRBV2 to TRBJ1-6; D not resolved. The V end lost 6 bases, the J end lost 2 bases, and 11 bases lay between the germline ends. The germline V gene encodes CDR1 SNHLY and CDR2 FYNNEI. The CDR3 spans 15 residues. CDR3 sequence reads: CASRGQDTYNSPLHF. The CDR3 nucleotides read TGTGCCAGCAGGGGCCAAGATACCTATAATTCACCCCTCCACTTT.